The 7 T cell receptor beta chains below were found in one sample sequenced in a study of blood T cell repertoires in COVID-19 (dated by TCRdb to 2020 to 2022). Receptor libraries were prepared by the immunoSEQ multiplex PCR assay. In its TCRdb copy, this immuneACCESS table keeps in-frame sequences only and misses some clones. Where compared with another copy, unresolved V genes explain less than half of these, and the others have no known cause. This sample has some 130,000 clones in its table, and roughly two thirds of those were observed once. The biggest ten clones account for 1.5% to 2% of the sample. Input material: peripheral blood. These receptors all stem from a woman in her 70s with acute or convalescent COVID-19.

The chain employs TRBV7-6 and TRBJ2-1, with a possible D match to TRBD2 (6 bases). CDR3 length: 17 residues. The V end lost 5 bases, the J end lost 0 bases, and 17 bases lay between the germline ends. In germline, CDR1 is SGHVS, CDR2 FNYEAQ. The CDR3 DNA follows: TGTGCCAGCAGCAACTTAGCGGCGGGCGTCTCCTACAATGAGCAGTTCTTC. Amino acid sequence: CASSNLAAGVSYNEQFF.

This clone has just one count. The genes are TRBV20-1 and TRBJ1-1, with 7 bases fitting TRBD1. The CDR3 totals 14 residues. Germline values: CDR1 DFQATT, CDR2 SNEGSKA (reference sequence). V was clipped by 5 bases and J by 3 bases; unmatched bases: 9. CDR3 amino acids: CSACGQAGDTEAFF. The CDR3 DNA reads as TGCAGTGCTTGTGGACAGGCCGGGGACACTGAAGCTTTCTTT.

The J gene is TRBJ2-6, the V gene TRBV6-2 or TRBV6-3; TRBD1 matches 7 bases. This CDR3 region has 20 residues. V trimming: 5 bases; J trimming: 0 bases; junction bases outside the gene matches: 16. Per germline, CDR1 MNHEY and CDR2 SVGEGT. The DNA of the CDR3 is TGTGCCAGCAGTAAGCCTTTTAGACAGGGTTCCAACTCTGGGGCCAACGTCCTGACTTTC. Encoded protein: CASSKPFRQGSNSGANVLTF.

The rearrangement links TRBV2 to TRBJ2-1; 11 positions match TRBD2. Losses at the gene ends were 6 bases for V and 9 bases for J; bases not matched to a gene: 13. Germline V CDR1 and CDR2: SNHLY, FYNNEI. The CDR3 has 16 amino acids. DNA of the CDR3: TGTGCCAGCAGCGACGATAGCGGGAGGGCCAAAACTGAGCAGTTCTTC. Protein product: CASSDDSGRAKTEQFF. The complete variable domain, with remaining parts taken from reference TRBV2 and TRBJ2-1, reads EPEVTQTPSHQVTQMGQEVILRCVPISNHLYFYWYRQILGQKVEFLVSFYNNEISEKSEIFDDQFSVERPDGSNFTLKIRSTKLEDSAMYFCASSDDSGRAKTEQFFGPGTRLTVL.

The CDR3 region has the DNA TGTGCCATCAGTGAAGCGACAGGTGATAGCAATCAGCCCCAGCATTTT. Translated, it gives CAISEATGDSNQPQHF. The chain has TRBV10-3 and TRBJ1-5; D might be TRBD1 (6 bases). This CDR3 has 16 residues. Deletions cut 3 bases from V and 0 bases from J, with 12 bases between. Germline-derived CDR1 and CDR2 are ENHRY and SYGVKD.

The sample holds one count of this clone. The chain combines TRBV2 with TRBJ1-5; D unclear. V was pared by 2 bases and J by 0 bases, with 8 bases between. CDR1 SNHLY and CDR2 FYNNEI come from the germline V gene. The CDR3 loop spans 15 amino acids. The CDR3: CASSERGYSNQPQHF. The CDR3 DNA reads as TGTGCCAGCAGTGAACGAGGGTATAGCAATCAGCCCCAGCATTTT.

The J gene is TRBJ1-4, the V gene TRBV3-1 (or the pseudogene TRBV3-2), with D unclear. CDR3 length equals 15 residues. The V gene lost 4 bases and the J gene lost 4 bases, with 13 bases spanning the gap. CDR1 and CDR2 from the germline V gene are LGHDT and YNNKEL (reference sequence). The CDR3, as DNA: TGTGCCAGCAGCCTACGGGGTTCGGGTAATGAAAAACTGTTTTTT. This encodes CASSLRGSGNEKLFF.